The present T cell receptor (beta chain) was sequenced within a study of vaccination effects on CD4 cells after COVID-19. In its sample, this clone was seen once. Antigen unknown. Here immunoSEQ multiplex PCR was the method, and the copy in TCRdb shows in-frame clones only, minus some. The table shows tens of thousands of clones, with around three quarters occurring only once. V shed 8 bases, J shed 6 bases, and the junction held 11 bases outside the gene matches. CDR3 length equals 14 residues. Germline CDR1 is LNHDA and CDR2 is SQIVND (reference sequence). Prior to sequencing, the ViraFEST assay stimulated PBMC with viral peptide pools, which expanded the antigen-specific CD4+ T cells. A roughly 11-day culture period preceded the isolation of CD4+ T cells. Prior SARS-CoV-2 infection was absent in the vaccine recipients, as shown by negative nucleocapsid antibodies.

The source material was CD4+ T cells from PBMCs cultured with HCoV-OC43 spike peptides, sampled before COVID-19 vaccination. Subset in this sample: HCoV-OC43 spike overlapping peptide pool stimulation. This receptor was obtained from a human donor who received a COVID-19 vaccine. The chain combines TRBV19 with TRBJ2-3; 7 nucleotides match TRBD1. CDR3 DNA sequence: TGTGCCAGTGAGGACAGGCGGCTGCTGGATACGCAGTATTTT. This gives the protein CASEDRRLLDTQYF.